A single sample is the source of the 8 T cell receptor beta chains below, sequenced in a study of cytomegalovirus exposure and HLA in healthy donors. PCR involved 60 Vbeta and 13 Jbeta primers. Profiled with immunoSEQ multiplex PCR; TCRdb holds only in-frame clones, not every one. This table holds some 120,000 clones, more than 80% found once. Sequenced material: PBMCs. Receptors originate from a male donor in good health and CMV-seronegative.

The CDR3 region has the DNA TGTGCCAGCAGAAACAGGTTGTTCTATGGCTACACCTTC. Translated, it gives CASRNRLFYGYTF. The chain is built from TRBV6-5 and TRBJ1-2; a weak D match, TRBD1 (5 bases). Germline CDR1 and CDR2: MNHEY and SVGAGI. V lost 6 bases and J 4 bases, leaving 12 bases between the germline ends. CDR3 size: 13 residues.

This clone was recorded a few times. V usage is TRBV10-2 and J usage is TRBJ2-7; D perhaps matches TRBD2 (6 bases). The CDR3 is 13 amino acids. Germline lookup yields CDR1 WSHSY and CDR2 SAAADI. V was trimmed by 2 bases and J by 8 bases, leaving 13 bases between them. The CDR3 DNA reads as TGCGCCAGCAGTGAGCAATTGCGGGACCAGCAGTACTTC. The encoded protein is CASSEQLRDQQYF.

This clone has just a few counts. The chain recombines TRBV7-8 with TRBJ2-1, with 7 bases lining up with TRBD2. CDR3 length: 16 amino acids. The junction had 13 bases not matched to a gene; V was cut back by 4 bases and J by 7 bases. Germline lookup yields CDR1 SGHVS and CDR2 FQNEAQ. For the CDR3, the DNA is TGTGCCAGCAGCTCAAAGAGGGGCGGGAGAATGAATGAGCAGTTCTTC. Amino acids: CASSSKRGGRMNEQFF.

The chain employs TRBV7-2 and TRBJ2-4, with D tentatively TRBD2 (6 bases). CDR3 length: 17 amino acids. V lost 2 bases and J 2 bases, leaving 16 bases between the germline ends. Germline V gene sequence: CDR1 SGHTA, CDR2 FQGNSA. CDR3 protein: CASSLLFAGNPKNIQYF. CDR3 bases: TGTGCCAGCAGCTTATTGTTCGCGGGAAACCCCAAAAACATTCAGTACTTC.

The chain is built from TRBV4-1 and TRBJ2-7, with TRBD1 matching 10 bases. The CDR3 is made up of 15 amino acids. CDR1 and CDR2 (germline): MGHRA, YSYEKL. With V trimmed by 5 bases and J by 5 bases, 9 bases remained unmatched. The CDR3 nucleotides read TGCGCCAGCAGCTCAATCTGGACAGGGGGTAACGAGCAGTACTTC. This translates into CASSSIWTGGNEQYF.

This clone was detected only a few times. J is TRBJ2-7 and V is TRBV7-2; the D is unclear. Trimming removed 5 bases from V and 2 bases from J, with 4 bases in between. The CDR3 has 11 amino acids. Germline V gene sequence: CDR1 SGHTA, CDR2 FQGNSA. Here the CDR3 reads CASSHAYEQYF. CDR3 nucleotide sequence: TGTGCCAGCAGCCATGCCTACGAGCAGTACTTC.

The V call is TRBV30, the J call TRBJ2-7; D is possibly TRBD2 (6 bases). Germline assignment: CDR1 GTSNPN and CDR2 SVGIG (reference sequence). Trimming stripped 3 bases from V and 5 bases from J, with 11 bases between. This CDR3 has 12 residues. The CDR3: CAWSVGGNEQYF. The CDR3 DNA reads TGTGCCTGGAGCGTTGGAGGGAACGAGCAGTACTTC.

This clone was counted once. The gene calls are TRBV10-3 and TRBJ2-2; a weak D match, TRBD1 (5 bases). The CDR3 totals 15 residues. Germline CDR1 reads ENHRY; CDR2 reads SYGVKD. V dropped 1 base and J dropped 6 bases, with 12 bases sitting between them. In DNA form, the CDR3 reads TGTGCCATCAGTGAGTTCTCGACAGTCGCCGGGGAGCTGTTTTTT. Translation: CAISEFSTVAGELFF.